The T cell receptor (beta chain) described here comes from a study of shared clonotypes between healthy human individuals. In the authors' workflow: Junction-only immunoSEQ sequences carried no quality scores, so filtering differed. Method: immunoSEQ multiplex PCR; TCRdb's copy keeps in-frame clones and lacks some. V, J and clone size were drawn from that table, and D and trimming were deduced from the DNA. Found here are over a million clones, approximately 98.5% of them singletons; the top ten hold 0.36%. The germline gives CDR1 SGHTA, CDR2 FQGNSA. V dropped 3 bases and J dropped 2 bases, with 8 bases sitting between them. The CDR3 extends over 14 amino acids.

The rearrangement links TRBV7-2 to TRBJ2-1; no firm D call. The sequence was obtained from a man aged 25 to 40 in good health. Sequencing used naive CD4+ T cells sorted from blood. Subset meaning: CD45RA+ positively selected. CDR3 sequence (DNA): TGTGCCAGCAGCTTGAACCCCCCCTACAATGAGCAGTTCTTC. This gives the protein CASSLNPPYNEQFF.